The 17 T cell receptor beta chains presented below share a single source sample, sequenced in a study of blood T cell repertoires in COVID-19. Sequencing used immunoSEQ multiplex PCR; TCRdb keeps in-frame clones, though not all of them. The sample has 80,000 to 100,000 clones, around 88% seen once. Sequencing input: peripheral blood. Receptor source: a middle-aged man with COVID-19, enrolled during active disease.

The chain recombines TRBV11-3 with TRBJ2-7, with 15 bases aligning to TRBD2. The CDR3 length is 18 residues. The ends lost 5 bases at V and 0 bases at J; junction bases unmatched: 8. Germline CDR1 reads SGHNT; CDR2 reads YENEEA. CDR3 nucleotides: TGTGCCAGCAGCAAAGGGACTAGCGGGGGGCCGAGCTCCTACGAGCAGTACTTC. Translation: CASSKGTSGGPSSYEQYF.

The rearrangement uses TRBV4-1 and TRBJ2-2, with 8 bases aligning to TRBD2. Germline V gene data show CDR1 as MGHRA and CDR2 as YSYEKL. The V gene end was trimmed by 1 base and the J gene end by 4 bases; junction bases not matched to a gene: 17. CDR3 length: 20 residues. The chain's CDR3 is CASSQVPGRAGGRGTGELFF. In nucleotides, the CDR3 is TGCGCCAGCAGCCAAGTCCCGGGGAGGGCGGGGGGAAGAGGCACCGGGGAGCTGTTTTTT.

The rearrangement joins TRBV5-1 to TRBJ1-1; unclear D gene. Trimming removed 0 bases from V and 6 bases from J, with 9 bases in between. This CDR3 spans 13 amino acids. Germline lookup yields CDR1 SGHRS and CDR2 YFSETQ. The CDR3 bases are TGCGCCAGCAGCTTGGCCCCCACAGCTGAAGCTTTCTTT. Translation gives CASSLAPTAEAFF.

The V call is TRBV12-3 or TRBV12-4, the J call TRBJ1-5, with D unresolved. The CDR3 is 13 residues long. Trimming cost V 1 base and J 6 bases, with 7 bases left between them. The CDR3 DNA follows: TGTGCCAGCAGTTTAGGTGCCGGTCAGCCCCAGCATTTT. It translates to CASSLGAGQPQHF.

The gene calls are TRBV9 and TRBJ1-1; 7 bases are shared with TRBD1. The junction had 7 bases not matched to a gene; V was cut back by 3 bases and J by 8 bases. Germline lookup yields CDR1 SGDLS and CDR2 YYNGEE. This CDR3 contains 13 residues. Here the CDR3 DNA reads TGTGCCAGCAGCGAAACAGGGGCCTACGAAGCTTTCTTT. This encodes CASSETGAYEAFF.

As DNA, the CDR3 is TGTGCCAGCAGCCAAGGGGGAGTTAGCGGGGGGCTCGCAGATACGCAGTATTTT. It is translated as CASSQGGVSGGLADTQYF. The V call is TRBV4-2, the J call TRBJ2-3; TRBD2 matches at 10 bases. Losses at the gene ends were 1 base for V and 4 bases for J; bases not matched to a gene: 11. The CDR3 contains 18 residues. Germline V gene data show CDR1 as LGHNA and CDR2 as YNFKEQ.

V gene TRBV7-6 combines with J gene TRBJ2-3, with 10 bases aligning to TRBD2. The length of the CDR3 is 15 residues. Germline V gene sequence: CDR1 SGHVS, CDR2 FNYEAQ. V lost 3 bases and J lost 4; bases outside the gene matches: 4. The CDR3 loop reads CASSFSGGPPDTQYF. DNA of the CDR3: TGTGCCAGCAGCTTTAGCGGGGGGCCCCCAGATACGCAGTATTTT.

CDR3 residues: CASSSGTGDLNTGELFF. CDR3 bases: TGCGCCAGCAGCTCGGGGACAGGAGATTTGAACACCGGGGAGCTGTTTTTT. The V and J genes are TRBV5-1 and TRBJ2-2, with TRBD1 matching over 8 bases. Germline CDR1 is SGHRS and CDR2 is YFSETQ. CDR3 length: 17 residues. V lost 3 bases and J lost 1; bases outside the gene matches: 8.

The chain has TRBV28 and TRBJ1-5; TRBD1 matches at 8 bases. The CDR3 is 15 amino acids. Germline V gives CDR1 MDHEN, CDR2 SYDVKM. Losses at the gene ends were 6 bases for V and 9 bases for J; bases not matched to a gene: 13. The CDR3 here is CASSPFGTGLGPQHF. In DNA, the CDR3 is TGTGCCAGCAGCCCATTTGGGACAGGACTAGGGCCCCAGCATTTT.

CDR3 protein: CASSLDGQGAGEAFF. The CDR3, as DNA: TGCGCCAGCAGCTTGGACGGACAGGGGGCAGGGGAAGCTTTCTTT. The V gene is TRBV5-1, the J gene TRBJ1-1; TRBD1 matches 11 bases. Per the germline V gene, CDR1 is SGHRS and CDR2 is YFSETQ. With V trimmed by 0 bases and J by 8 bases, 6 bases remained unmatched. The CDR3 loop spans 15 amino acids.

The chain joins TRBV18 to TRBJ2-5; D is ambiguous. CDR3 length equals 13 residues. Germline V gene sequence: CDR1 KGHSH, CDR2 LQKENI. V dropped 8 bases and J dropped 1 base, with 11 bases sitting between them. The CDR3 sequence: CASAPVLQETQYF. In DNA, the CDR3 is TGTGCCAGCGCCCCGGTGCTCCAAGAGACCCAGTACTTC.

This chain uses TRBV19 with TRBJ1-3, with D hard to call. The germline V and J ends were trimmed by 7 bases and 0 bases, with 13 bases remaining between them. The germline V gene has CDR1 LNHDA and CDR2 SQIVND (reference sequence). The CDR3 contains 15 residues. The CDR3 spells CASTPSGISGNTIYF. DNA for the CDR3: TGTGCCAGTACCCCCTCGGGGATCTCTGGAAACACCATATATTTT.

The V call is TRBV27, the J call TRBJ2-2; D might be TRBD2 (7 bases). The CDR3 has 16 amino acids. Between the trimmed V and J ends, which lost 6 bases and 5 bases, there was a span of 19 bases. Germline V gene sequence: CDR1 MNHEY, CDR2 SMNVEV (reference sequence). CDR3 region: CASRPGGGARTGELFF. In nucleotides, the CDR3 is TGTGCCAGCAGGCCTGGAGGGGGGGCGAGGACCGGGGAGCTGTTTTTT.

About this clone: One end of the junction varies from germline; a read error may be responsible. CDR3 bases: TGTGCTAGCAGCTTTCCCGGGACAGGGAATACCACACTGTGTAGCAATCAGCCCCAGCATTTT. It translates to CASSFPGTGNTTLCSNQPQHF. The J gene is TRBJ1-5, the V gene TRBV7-7; TRBD1 aligns across 9 bases. The V gene's germline CDR1 is SSHAT and CDR2 FNYEAQ (reference sequence). The CDR3 has 21 residues.

V gene TRBV4-3 combines with J gene TRBJ1-4; 7 positions agree with TRBD1. This CDR3 contains 15 residues. CDR1 is LGHNA, CDR2 YSLEER, per germline. The V gene end was trimmed by 1 base and the J gene end by 6 bases; junction bases not matched to a gene: 5. The CDR3 bases are TGCGCCAGCAGCCAAGCATATACAGGGGATGAAAAACTGTTTTTT. Residues: CASSQAYTGDEKLFF.

This sequence joins TRBV4-2 and TRBJ2-3; D gene uncertain. This CDR3 region has 16 residues. Germline values: CDR1 LGHNA, CDR2 YNFKEQ. Trimming cost V 1 base and J 0 bases, with 11 bases left between them. DNA for the CDR3: TGTGCCAGCAGCCAAGTAGCCAGCATTAGCACAGATACGCAGTATTTT. Translated, it gives CASSQVASISTDTQYF.

V is TRBV18 and J is TRBJ1-6; perhaps TRBD1 as D (5 bases). Germline V lookup: CDR1 KGHSH, CDR2 LQKENI. This CDR3 comprises 16 residues. Deletions cut 2 bases from V and 10 bases from J, with 18 bases between. CDR3 DNA: TGTGCCAGCTCACCAAGTAGCGGGGGTTCGTCCTCACCCCTCCACTTT. Translated: CASSPSSGGSSSPLHF.